This record looks at one T cell receptor (beta chain) sequence and its context. The antigen remains unidentified. The data were taken from a study of graft-versus-host responses after intestinal transplantation. Study context: Anti-thymocyte globulin was used for induction in all recipients, who then took tacrolimus and steroids for about 3 years. General observations from the study: Present in recipient marrow, GvH clones included some that appeared first in ileum or blood. With peak circulating GvH clone levels came an association with early post-transplant HvG declines. Allografts carried high graft-versus-host to host-versus-graft clonal ratios in patients having graft-donor T cell macrochimerism.

Generated by immunoSEQ multiplex PCR, the TCRdb table keeps only in-frame clones and is missing some. The sample has around 130,000 clones, over 85% seen once; the top ten hold over 0.15%. The sequence came from a human donor who received an intestinal transplant. The sample was unstimulated CD4+ T cells sorted from spleen or lymph node cells, taken before intestinal transplant.

CDR3 coding DNA: TGTGCCACTCAACCGGGACGGAGCAATGAGCAGTTCTTC. Its translation: CATQPGRSNEQFF. The chain uses TRBV11-2 and TRBJ2-1; D assignment may be TRBD1 or TRBD2 (5 bases each). V was trimmed by 10 bases and J by 6 bases, leaving 16 bases between them. This CDR3 comprises 13 residues. CDR1 and CDR2 from the germline V gene are SGHAT and FQNNGV.